The 25 T cell receptor beta chains below all came from one sample that was sequenced in a study of blood T cell repertoires in COVID-19. Using immunoSEQ multiplex PCR, the repertoire was profiled, and TCRdb retains in-frame clones only, with some absent. Here the sample spans 200,000 to 250,000 clones, about 94% being singletons. Input material: peripheral blood. These receptors were taken from a man between 60 and 70 years old with COVID-19, enrolled during active disease.

The sample holds a few counts of this clone. The rearrangement joins TRBV12-3 or TRBV12-4 to TRBJ1-5; D is undetermined. Trimming took 4 bases from V and 7 from J, leaving 11 bases between them. This CDR3 is 13 amino acids long. CDR3 sequence (DNA): TGTGCCAGCAGTTCCGGTACCGGGCAGCCCCAGCATTTT. This encodes CASSSGTGQPQHF.

This clone was counted a few times. J is TRBJ2-2 and V is TRBV7-3, with D uncertain. The germline V and J ends were trimmed by 6 bases and 8 bases, with 13 bases remaining between them. The CDR3 contains 13 residues. The germline V gene encodes CDR1 SGHTA and CDR2 FQGTGA. The DNA for the CDR3 is TGTGCCAGCAGTTGGAGCCTGGCAGGGGAGCTGTTTTTT. Translated, it gives CASSWSLAGELFF.

This chain uses TRBV4-2 with TRBJ2-7; 7 nucleotides line up with TRBD2. The germline gives CDR1 LGHNA, CDR2 YNFKEQ. V was clipped by 6 bases and J by 7 bases; unmatched bases: 12. This CDR3 has 14 residues. Here the CDR3 DNA reads TGTGCCAGCAGTCCGAGCCGTGCGGGAGAAGAGCAGTACTTC. Its translation is CASSPSRAGEEQYF.

This clone was seen only once. V usage is TRBV2 and J usage is TRBJ2-7, with D perhaps matching TRBD1 (5 bases). Trimming shortened V by 2 bases and J by 0 bases, and 11 bases separated the two germline ends. Looked up from germline, CDR1 is SNHLY and CDR2 is FYNNEI. This CDR3 spans 15 amino acids. In DNA, the CDR3 is TGTGCCAGCAGTGAACATAGTAGGGGCTCCTACGAGCAGTACTTC. Translation: CASSEHSRGSYEQYF.

The CDR3 loop reads CASSQEGLAGAPWGDTQYF. The CDR3 DNA is TGCGCCAGCAGCCAAGAAGGACTAGCGGGGGCGCCATGGGGAGATACGCAGTATTTT. The chain joins TRBV4-1 to TRBJ2-3, with 13 bases that match TRBD2. V trimming: 0 bases; J trimming: 5 bases; junction bases outside the gene matches: 11. The germline CDR1 and CDR2 sequences are MGHRA and YSYEKL. The CDR3 is 19 amino acids.

The chain combines TRBV12-1 with TRBJ1-2; the D call of TRBD1 is as the table states it, not checked on the DNA. TRBV12-1 is noted as a pseudogene. This CDR3 region has 20 residues. This CDR3 is CASSFNFRARGIGWAYGYTF. The CDR3 coding sequence is TGTGCCAGCAGCTTTAACTTTAGGGCCAGGGGGATAGGTTGGGCCTATGGCTACACCTTC.

V is TRBV29-1 and J is TRBJ2-1, with 7 bases matching TRBD2. The CDR3 has 13 amino acids. Trimming removed 6 bases from V and 5 bases from J; junction bases left unmatched: 7. Germline loops: CDR1 SQVTM, CDR2 ANQGSEA. Written as DNA, the CDR3 is TGCAGCGTAGGGAGCGGGGCCAACAATGAGCAGTTCTTC. Translated, it gives CSVGSGANNEQFF.

The genes are TRBV5-4 and TRBJ1-4, with D unclear. The V gene's germline CDR1 is SGHNT and CDR2 YYREEE (reference sequence). Trimming removed 4 bases at V and 3 bases at J, with 4 bases between. The CDR3 extends over 12 amino acids. CDR3 sequence reads: CASSLANEKLFF. CDR3 nucleotides: TGTGCCAGCAGCCTCGCTAATGAAAAACTGTTTTTT.

The chain links TRBV6-1 to TRBJ2-1, with TRBD1 identical over 9 bases. This CDR3 comprises 16 residues. V gave up 3 bases and J gave up 2 bases; unmatched junction bases: 5. Germline lookup yields CDR1 MNHNS and CDR2 SASEGT. CDR3 nucleotide sequence: TGTGCCAGCAGTGAGTGGGACAGGGACGCCTACAATGAGCAGTTCTTC. Translating gives CASSEWDRDAYNEQFF.

The V call is TRBV7-9, the J call TRBJ2-2, with D possibly TRBD1 on 5 matching bases. Germline values: CDR1 SEHNR, CDR2 FQNEAQ (reference sequence). The CDR3 covers 11 residues. V was trimmed by 4 bases and J by 12 bases, leaving 9 bases between them. Written as DNA, the CDR3 is TGTGCCAGCAGCTCAGGGAAAAAGCTGTTTTTT. Its translation: CASSSGKKLFF.

The rearrangement uses TRBV5-4 and TRBJ1-1; D is perhaps TRBD1 (5 bases). V dropped 2 bases and J dropped 2 bases, with 7 bases sitting between them. There are 13 residues in the CDR3. Germline V gives CDR1 SGHNT, CDR2 YYREEE (reference sequence). The CDR3 DNA sequence: TGTGCCAGCAGCTTTGACAGAAACACTGAAGCTTTCTTT. It yields the protein CASSFDRNTEAFF. The variable domain in full, completed from reference TRBV5-4 and TRBJ1-1, reads ETGVTQSPTHLIKTRGQQVTLRCSSQSGHNTVSWYQQALGQGPQFIFQYYREEENGRGNFPPRFSGLQFPNYSSELNVNALELDDSALYLCASSFDRNTEAFFGQGTRLTVV.

V gene TRBV5-1 combines with J gene TRBJ2-2; perhaps TRBD2 as D (6 bases). Germline V gene data show CDR1 as SGHRS and CDR2 as YFSETQ. Trimming removed 1 base at V and 5 bases at J, with 12 bases between. The CDR3 has 15 residues. The CDR3 reads CASSLLASETGELFF. CDR3 sequence (DNA): TGCGCCAGCAGCTTGCTGGCTAGCGAGACCGGGGAGCTGTTTTTT.

The genes are TRBV27 and TRBJ1-1, with a tentative D call TRBD1 (6 bases). V lost 6 bases and J 0 bases, leaving 14 bases between the germline ends. Germline lookup yields CDR1 MNHEY and CDR2 SMNVEV (reference sequence). CDR3 length: 15 amino acids. Written as DNA, the CDR3 is TGTGCCAGCAGAGTCTCGACAGGTCTGAACACTGAAGCTTTCTTT. As protein: CASRVSTGLNTEAFF.

The V and J genes are TRBV5-8 and TRBJ1-5; possible D gene TRBD1, 5 bases. V was cut by 0 bases and J by 6 bases, with 19 bases left in between. The CDR3 consists of 17 residues. The V gene's germline CDR1 is SGHTS and CDR2 YDEGEE. CDR3 amino acids: CASSLEGWAGWVQPQHF. CDR3 nucleotide sequence: TGTGCCAGCAGCTTGGAAGGCTGGGCAGGGTGGGTTCAGCCCCAGCATTTT.

The chain joins TRBV6-5 to TRBJ1-5; 11 nucleotides match TRBD1. The CDR3 is 15 amino acids. The junction had 5 bases not matched to a gene; V was cut back by 6 bases and J by 4 bases. The germline CDR1 and CDR2 sequences are MNHEY and SVGAGI. As DNA, the CDR3 is TGTGCCAGCAGAAGGACAGGGGGCGCGAATCAGCCCCAGCATTTT. Translating it yields CASRRTGGANQPQHF.

The chain carries TRBV2 and TRBJ2-7; 8 bases agree with TRBD1. Germline lookup yields CDR1 SNHLY and CDR2 FYNNEI. CDR3 length: 14 amino acids. V gave up 6 bases and J gave up 6 bases; unmatched junction bases: 10. CDR3 DNA sequence: TGTGCCAGCAGGGTGGACAGGGTAACGGGCGAGCAGTACTTC. Translating it yields CASRVDRVTGEQYF. The full variable domain, its missing parts supplied by reference TRBV2 and TRBJ2-7, is EPEVTQTPSHQVTQMGQEVILRCVPISNHLYFYWYRQILGQKVEFLVSFYNNEISEKSEIFDDQFSVERPDGSNFTLKIRSTKLEDSAMYFCASRVDRVTGEQYFGPGTRLTVT.

This clone came up once. DNA of the CDR3: TGCGCCAGCAGCCTCTCTGAACGGACAAGCCAATGGGAGCAGTTCTTC. It specifies CASSLSERTSQWEQFF. The chain uses TRBV4-1 and TRBJ2-1; the D gene is possibly TRBD1 (5 bases). Trimming took off 4 bases at V and 10 bases at J, with 23 bases between the two ends. CDR1 MGHRA and CDR2 YSYEKL come from the germline V gene. The CDR3 loop spans 16 amino acids.

The chain employs TRBV15 and TRBJ1-2; TRBD1 might be the D (5 bases). The V gene lost 0 bases and the J gene lost 8 bases, with 7 bases spanning the gap. The CDR3 contains 12 residues. Germline lookup yields CDR1 LNHNV and CDR2 YYDKDF (reference sequence). The CDR3, as DNA: TGTGCCACCAGCAGAGACAGGGTCGGCTACACCTTC. Its translation is CATSRDRVGYTF.

V is TRBV2 and J is TRBJ1-4; D gene ambiguous. CDR3 size: 16 residues. V lost 7 bases and J 2 bases, leaving 17 bases between the germline ends. CDR1 is SNHLY, CDR2 FYNNEI, per germline. The CDR3 DNA follows: TGTGCCAGCAATGGCCTTTCCACAGTGACTAATGAAAAACTGTTTTTT. Its protein product is CASNGLSTVTNEKLFF.

V usage is TRBV12-3 or TRBV12-4 and J usage is TRBJ1-1; D unclear. This CDR3 comprises 13 residues. Trimming cost V 6 bases and J 8 bases, with 16 bases left between them. CDR3 loop: CASRGLRESEAFF. DNA for the CDR3: TGTGCCAGCAGAGGCCTGAGGGAATCAGAAGCTTTCTTT.

J is TRBJ2-1 and V is TRBV28, with 11 bases matching TRBD2. V shed 6 bases, J shed 4 bases, and the junction held 8 bases outside the gene matches. The CDR3 is made up of 16 amino acids. In germline, CDR1 is MDHEN, CDR2 SYDVKM. This chain's CDR3 is CASRRSGTSGYNEQFF. The CDR3 DNA reads as TGTGCCAGCAGGCGGTCCGGGACTAGCGGATACAATGAGCAGTTCTTC.

This sequence joins TRBV5-1 and TRBJ2-2; possibly TRBD1 for D (6 bases). CDR1 is SGHRS and CDR2 is YFSETQ in the germline V gene. The CDR3 totals 14 residues. Trimming shortened V by 0 bases and J by 6 bases, and 9 bases separated the two germline ends. DNA for the CDR3: TGCGCCAGCAGCTTGGCCAGGGGACCCGGGGAGCTGTTTTTT. It is translated as CASSLARGPGELFF.

The rearrangement links TRBV6-2 or TRBV6-3 to TRBJ2-1, with 7 positions matching TRBD2. Germline CDR1 is MNHEY and CDR2 is SVGEGT. The junction had 6 bases not matched to a gene; V was cut back by 1 base and J by 6 bases. This CDR3 spans 15 amino acids. The CDR3 protein is CASSYLGGTGNEQFF. The CDR3 DNA reads as TGTGCCAGCAGTTACTTGGGGGGGACTGGCAATGAGCAGTTCTTC.

The CDR3 sequence: CASSIGWGRSTNEKLFF. DNA of the CDR3: TGTGCCAGTAGTATAGGGTGGGGGCGTTCAACTAATGAAAAACTGTTTTTT. This rearrangement joins TRBV19 to TRBJ1-4; weak D call: TRBD1 (6 bases). With 1 base removed from V and 0 bases from J, the gap between germline ends came to 12 bases. Germline CDR1 reads LNHDA; CDR2 reads SQIVND (reference sequence). The CDR3 length is 17 residues.

V gene TRBV2 combines with J gene TRBJ2-7, with 7 bases lining up with TRBD1. Trimming cost V 7 bases and J 4 bases; bases outside gene matches: 1. The germline gives CDR1 SNHLY, CDR2 FYNNEI. The CDR3 totals 11 residues. DNA of the CDR3: TGTGCCAGCAACAGGGGTTACGAGCAGTACTTC. Its translation: CASNRGYEQYF. The whole variable domain, remainder taken from reference TRBV2 and TRBJ2-7, is EPEVTQTPSHQVTQMGQEVILRCVPISNHLYFYWYRQILGQKVEFLVSFYNNEISEKSEIFDDQFSVERPDGSNFTLKIRSTKLEDSAMYFCASNRGYEQYFGPGTRLTVT.